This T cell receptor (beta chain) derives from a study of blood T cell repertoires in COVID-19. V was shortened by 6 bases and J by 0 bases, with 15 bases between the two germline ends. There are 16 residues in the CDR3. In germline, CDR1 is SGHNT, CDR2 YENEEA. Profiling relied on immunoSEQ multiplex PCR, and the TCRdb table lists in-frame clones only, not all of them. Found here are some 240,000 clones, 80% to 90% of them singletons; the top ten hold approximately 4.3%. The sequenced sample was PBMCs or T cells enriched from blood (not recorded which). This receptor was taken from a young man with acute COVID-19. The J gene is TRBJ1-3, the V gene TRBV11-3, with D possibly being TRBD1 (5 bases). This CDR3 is CASRPGGFDSGNTIYF. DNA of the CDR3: TGTGCCAGCAGACCTGGGGGGTTCGACTCTGGAAACACCATATATTTT.